One T cell receptor (beta chain) is described in this entry. Its antigen remains undetermined. Within one base of it there is no much larger clone, and no base qualities were kept. The data are from a study of blood T cell repertoires in COVID-19 (dated by TCRdb to 2020 to 2022). Looking at the study overall: Samples from collaborators originated in the United States, Italy and Spain and spanned both the acute and convalescent phases of COVID-19. Deeply sampled blood TCRbeta repertoires from subjects exposed to, actively infected with, or recovered from COVID-19 were included in the dataset. Samples came from the ongoing ImmuneRACE study (first 160 participants) plus 1,254 subjects from 6 global collaborators. The repertoires were made available in a free public database intended to serve as a resource for research on the immune response to SARS-CoV-2. Where available, HLA class I and class II types were obtained from metadata supplied by the sample provider rather than from assay-based typing. Nearly every sample came with metadata listing a de-identified subject ID, COVID-19 status, age in years and sex. The prospective study material was composed of cDNA or gDNA derived from T cells, B-cell-depleted T cells, or PBMCs.

The immunoSEQ Assay, a bias-controlled multiplex PCR, was used to amplify TCRbeta CDR3 regions from genomic DNA. The original methods were these. The number of nucleated cells in each sample was estimated by amplification of reference gene primers within the assay. To quantify the absolute abundance of each unique TCRbeta CDR3 rearrangement, sequence reads were collapsed and filtered. Productive Simpson clonality was computed per sample as the square root of Simpson's diversity index over productive rearrangements. TCRdb re-hosts the immuneACCESS table, in-frame sequences only. Its copies lack some clones; in the studies checked, an unresolved V gene accounts for under half of them, and the cause for the rest is not known. V and J calls and clone size are copied from that table; D and trimming were computed from the DNA. This sample lists some 170,000 clones; roughly 84% were detected once. Clones ranked in the top ten supply about 15% of the sample.

Participants in the prospective study were enrolled through a virtual design, were aged about 18 to 100 years, and lived in under 25 United States geographic areas. Cohort assignment in the prospective study relied on participant-reported clinical history from a screening survey and a study questionnaire. ImmuneRACE Cohort 3 recovered participants were defined by two consecutive negative NP/OP PCR tests, healthcare professional clearance, or symptom resolution. Each participant in the prospective study had whole blood, serum and a nasopharyngeal or oropharyngeal swab collected by mobile phlebotomists. Participants in the prospective study had the option to provide additional blood draws and questionnaires over a roughly 2-month period. Before DNA extraction, blood samples from the prospective study were shipped at room temperature or frozen. Overall study outcomes, separate from this receptor: Clinical and demographic metadata were provided uncurated, with the amount varying by source and participant.

Sequencing used PBMCs or T cells enriched from blood (not recorded which). The sequence was obtained from a man between 50 and 59 years old who had recovered from COVID-19.

The CDR3 amino acid sequence is: CAWSAPLTGGREKLFF. DNA sequence: TGTGCCTGGAGTGCGCCCCTGACAGGGGGACGAGAAAAACTGTTTTTT. This sequence uses TRBV30 and TRBJ1-4, and 9 junctional nucleotides match TRBD1. Inclusive of the bounding cysteine and phenylalanine, the CDR3 is 16 residues long. The DNA shown is the 48-base CDR3, in frame from base 1. Per the germline V gene (reference sequence), GTSNPN is the CDR1 and SVGIG is the CDR2. Clipping removes 1 base from V and 8 bases from J, with 11 as the unmatched junction base count.